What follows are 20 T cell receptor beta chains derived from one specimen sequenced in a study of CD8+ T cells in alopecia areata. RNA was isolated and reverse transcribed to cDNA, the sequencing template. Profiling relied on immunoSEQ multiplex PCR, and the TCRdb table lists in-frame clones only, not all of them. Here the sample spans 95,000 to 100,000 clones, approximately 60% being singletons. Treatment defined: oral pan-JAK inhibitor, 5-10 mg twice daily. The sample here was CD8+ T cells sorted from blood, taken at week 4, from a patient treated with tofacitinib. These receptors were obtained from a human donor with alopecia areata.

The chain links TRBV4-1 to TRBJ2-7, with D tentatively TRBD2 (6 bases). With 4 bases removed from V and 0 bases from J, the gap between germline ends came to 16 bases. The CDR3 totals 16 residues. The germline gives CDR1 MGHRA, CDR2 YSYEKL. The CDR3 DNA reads TGCGCCAGCAGCCTCGTCCCGGGACTCGTCTCCTACGAGCAGTACTTC. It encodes CASSLVPGLVSYEQYF.

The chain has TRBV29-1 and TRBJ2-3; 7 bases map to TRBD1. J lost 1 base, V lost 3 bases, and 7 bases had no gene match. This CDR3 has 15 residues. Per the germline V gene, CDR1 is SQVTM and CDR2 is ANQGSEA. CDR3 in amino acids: CSVDADRARTDTQYF. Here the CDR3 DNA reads TGCAGCGTTGATGCCGACAGGGCCCGCACAGATACGCAGTATTTT.

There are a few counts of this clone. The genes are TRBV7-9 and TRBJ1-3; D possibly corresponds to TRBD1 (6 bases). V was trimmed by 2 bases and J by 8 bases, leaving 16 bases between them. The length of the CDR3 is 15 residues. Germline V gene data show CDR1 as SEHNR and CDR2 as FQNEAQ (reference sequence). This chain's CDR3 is CASSLLQGPGDTIYF. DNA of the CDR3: TGTGCCAGCAGCTTATTACAGGGCCCGGGGGACACCATATATTTT. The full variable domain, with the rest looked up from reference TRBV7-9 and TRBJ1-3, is DTGVSQNPRHKITKRGQNVTFRCDPISEHNRLYWYRQTLGQGPEFLTYFQNEAQLEKSRLLSDRFSAERPKGSFSTLEIQRTEQGDSAMYLCASSLLQGPGDTIYFGEGSWLTVV.

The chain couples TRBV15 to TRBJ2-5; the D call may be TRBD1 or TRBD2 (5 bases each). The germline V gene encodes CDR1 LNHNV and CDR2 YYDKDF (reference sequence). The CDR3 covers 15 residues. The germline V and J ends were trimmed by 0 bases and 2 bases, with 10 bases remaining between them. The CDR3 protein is CATSRERGQQETQYF. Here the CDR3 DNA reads TGTGCCACCAGCAGAGAGAGGGGCCAGCAAGAGACCCAGTACTTC.

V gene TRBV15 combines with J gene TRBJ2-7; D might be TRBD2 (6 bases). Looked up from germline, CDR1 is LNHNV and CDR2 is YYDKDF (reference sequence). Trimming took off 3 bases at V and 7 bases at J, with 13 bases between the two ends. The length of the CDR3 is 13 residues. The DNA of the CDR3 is TGTGCCACCAGCAGCCGGGGAGGCCTGGAGCAGTACTTC. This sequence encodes CATSSRGGLEQYF.

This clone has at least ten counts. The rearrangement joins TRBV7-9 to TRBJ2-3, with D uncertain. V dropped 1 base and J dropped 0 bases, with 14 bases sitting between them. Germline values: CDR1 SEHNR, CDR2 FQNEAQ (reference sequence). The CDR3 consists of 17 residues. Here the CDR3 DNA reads TGTGCCAGCAGCTTAGTCTTGGTGCGGTCTAGCACAGATACGCAGTATTTT. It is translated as CASSLVLVRSSTDTQYF.

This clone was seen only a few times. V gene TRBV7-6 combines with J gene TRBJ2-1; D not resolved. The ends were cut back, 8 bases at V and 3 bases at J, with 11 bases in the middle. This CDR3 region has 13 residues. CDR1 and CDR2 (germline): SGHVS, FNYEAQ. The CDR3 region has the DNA TGTGCCAGCTCCCGAAGAGGCTACAATGAGCAGTTCTTC. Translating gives CASSRRGYNEQFF.

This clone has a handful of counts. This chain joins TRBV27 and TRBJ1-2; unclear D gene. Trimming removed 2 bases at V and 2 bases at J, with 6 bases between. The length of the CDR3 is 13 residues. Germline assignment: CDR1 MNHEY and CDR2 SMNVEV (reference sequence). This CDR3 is CASSLSRNYGYTF. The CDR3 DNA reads TGTGCCAGCAGTTTAAGTCGGAACTATGGCTACACCTTC.

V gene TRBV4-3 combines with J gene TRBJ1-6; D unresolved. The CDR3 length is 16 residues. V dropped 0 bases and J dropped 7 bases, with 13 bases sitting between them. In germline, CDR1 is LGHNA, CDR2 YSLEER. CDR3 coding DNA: TGCGCCAGCAGCCAAGATCGCACAGTCGTAAATTCACCCCTCCACTTT. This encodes CASSQDRTVVNSPLHF.

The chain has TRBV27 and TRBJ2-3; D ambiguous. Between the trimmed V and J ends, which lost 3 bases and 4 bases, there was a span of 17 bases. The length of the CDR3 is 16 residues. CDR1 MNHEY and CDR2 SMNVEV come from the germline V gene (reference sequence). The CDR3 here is CASSFVGPTWADTQYF. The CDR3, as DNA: TGTGCCAGCAGTTTCGTTGGCCCAACGTGGGCAGATACGCAGTATTTT.

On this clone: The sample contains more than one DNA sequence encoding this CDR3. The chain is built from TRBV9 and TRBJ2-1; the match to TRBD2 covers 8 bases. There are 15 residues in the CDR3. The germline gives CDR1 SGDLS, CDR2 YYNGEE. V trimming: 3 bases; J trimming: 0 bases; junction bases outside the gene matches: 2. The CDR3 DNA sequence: TGTGCCAGCAGCGCGAGCGGGAGCTCCTACAATGAGCAGTTCTTC. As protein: CASSASGSSYNEQFF.

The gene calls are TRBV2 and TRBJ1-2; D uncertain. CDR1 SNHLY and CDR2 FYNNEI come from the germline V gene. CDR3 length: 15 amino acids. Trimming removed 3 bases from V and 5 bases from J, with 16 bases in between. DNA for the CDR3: TGTGCCAGCAGTGACCGTCGATCAGGTCGATATGGCTACACCTTC. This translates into CASSDRRSGRYGYTF.

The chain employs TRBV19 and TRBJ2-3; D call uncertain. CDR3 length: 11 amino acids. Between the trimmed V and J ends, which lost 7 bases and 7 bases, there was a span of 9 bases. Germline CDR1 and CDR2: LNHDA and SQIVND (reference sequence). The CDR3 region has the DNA TGTGCCAGTATGGGCTCTCATACGCAGTATTTT. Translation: CASMGSHTQYF.

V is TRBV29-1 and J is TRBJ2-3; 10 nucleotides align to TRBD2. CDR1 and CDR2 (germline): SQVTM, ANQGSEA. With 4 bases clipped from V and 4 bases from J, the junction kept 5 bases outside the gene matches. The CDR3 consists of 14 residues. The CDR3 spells CSVGEAGGADTQYF. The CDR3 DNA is TGCAGCGTTGGGGAAGCGGGGGGGGCAGATACGCAGTATTTT.

The CDR3 is CASSDMNTEAFF. Written as DNA, the CDR3 is TGTGCCAGCAGTGACATGAACACTGAAGCTTTCTTT. The chain joins TRBV27 to TRBJ1-1, with D unclear. V was cut by 5 bases and J by 0 bases, with 4 bases left in between. The CDR3 is 12 amino acids. Germline assignment: CDR1 MNHEY and CDR2 SMNVEV (reference sequence).

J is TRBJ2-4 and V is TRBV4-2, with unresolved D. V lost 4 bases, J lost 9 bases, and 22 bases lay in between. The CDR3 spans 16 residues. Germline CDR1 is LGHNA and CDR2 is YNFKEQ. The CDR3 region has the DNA TGTGCCAGCAGCCGTAGGCGGAAATCCCCGTCCGGCATTCAGTACTTC. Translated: CASSRRRKSPSGIQYF.

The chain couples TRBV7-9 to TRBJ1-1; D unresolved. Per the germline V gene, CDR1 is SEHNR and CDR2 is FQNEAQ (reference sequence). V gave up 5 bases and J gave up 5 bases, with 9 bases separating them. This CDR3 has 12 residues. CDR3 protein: CASSPKGTEAFF. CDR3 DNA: TGTGCCAGCAGCCCAAAAGGGACTGAAGCTTTCTTT.

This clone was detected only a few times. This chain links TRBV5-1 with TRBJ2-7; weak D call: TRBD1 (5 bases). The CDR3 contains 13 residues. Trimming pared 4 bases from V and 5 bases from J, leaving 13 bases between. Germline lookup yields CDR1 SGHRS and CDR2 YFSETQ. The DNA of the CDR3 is TGCGCCAGCAGCCCCGACAGATTTGACGAGCAGTACTTC. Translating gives CASSPDRFDEQYF. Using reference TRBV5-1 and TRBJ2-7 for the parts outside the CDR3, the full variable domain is KAGVTQTPRYLIKTRGQQVTLSCSPISGHRSVSWYQQTPGQGLQFLFEYFSETQRNKGNFPGRFSGRQFSNSRSEMNVSTLELGDSALYLCASSPDRFDEQYFGPGTRLTVT.

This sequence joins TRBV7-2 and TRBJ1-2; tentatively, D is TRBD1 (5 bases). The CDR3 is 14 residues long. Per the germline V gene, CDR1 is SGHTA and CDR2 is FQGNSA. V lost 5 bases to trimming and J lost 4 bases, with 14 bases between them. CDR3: CASSPEGRFYGYTF. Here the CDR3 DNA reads TGTGCCAGCAGCCCCGAGGGGAGATTCTATGGCTACACCTTC.

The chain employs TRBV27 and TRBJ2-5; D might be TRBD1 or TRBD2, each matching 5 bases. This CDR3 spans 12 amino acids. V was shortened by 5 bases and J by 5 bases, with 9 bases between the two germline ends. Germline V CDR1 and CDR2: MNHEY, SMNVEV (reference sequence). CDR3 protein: CASSTWGETQYF. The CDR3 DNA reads TGTGCCAGCAGTACGTGGGGGGAGACCCAGTACTTC.